This entry features one TCR beta chain sequence. Its specificity is unknown. This specimen comes from a study of OX40 agonist ivuxolimab in advanced cancers. Study as a whole: Melanoma, hepatocellular carcinoma, head and neck or renal cell cancer occurred in dose-escalation patients. Findings and limits, study-wide: The mean number of expanded clones was higher in CD8+ T cells than in CD4+.

The method was immunoSEQ multiplex PCR; TCRdb's version includes in-frame clones alone and lacks a portion of them. Seen here are some 70,000 clones, 75% to 85% observed once, and the top ten hold roughly 1.2%. The germline gives CDR1 KGHSH, CDR2 LQKENI. Trimming left V 3 bases short and J 0 bases short, with 12 bases between. There are 16 residues in the CDR3. Specimen: CD4+ or CD8+ T cells sorted from blood, collected in a trial of the OX40 agonist ivuxolimab. This chain uses TRBV18 with TRBJ1-3; TRBD1 is a possible D gene (6 bases). The sequence derives from an adult with an advanced solid tumor such as melanoma, head and neck, liver or kidney cancer. The CDR3 sequence: CASSPSQGISGNTIYF. The CDR3 DNA follows: TGTGCCAGCTCACCGTCGCAGGGGATCTCTGGAAACACCATATATTTT.